The clone carrying this TCR beta chain turned up a few times. Antigen: not known. The CDR3 spans 14 residues. The V end lost 6 bases, the J end lost 5 bases, and 13 bases lay between the germline ends. Germline CDR1 reads LNHDA; CDR2 reads SQIVND (reference sequence). This sample is drawn from a study of cytomegalovirus exposure and HLA in healthy donors. Study-wide results and caveats: Certain indistinguishable V segments, among them TRBV6-2 and TRBV6-3, were excluded. DRB1 had the most TCR associations and HLA-C the fewest, a later analysis found, with rates varying by HLA locus. A list of roughly 180 TCR beta chains associated with cytomegalovirus was given.

Primers included in the PCR were 60 Vbeta and 13 Jbeta primers. Generated by immunoSEQ multiplex PCR, the TCRdb table keeps only in-frame clones and is missing some. The sample contains about 93,000 clones, about 82% of which appear only once. V usage is TRBV19 and J usage is TRBJ2-2, with D possibly being TRBD1 (5 bases). This clonotype was sampled from a man aged 25-40 years in good health and CMV-seronegative. Sequenced: PBMCs. The CDR3 here is CASRSQGWTGELFF. CDR3 nucleotide sequence: TGTGCCAGTAGATCCCAGGGATGGACCGGGGAGCTGTTTTTT. Complete variable domain (other parts from reference TRBV19 and TRBJ2-2): DGGITQSPKYLFRKEGQNVTLSCEQNLNHDAMYWYRQDPGQGLRLIYYSQIVNDFQKGDIAEGYSVSREKKESFPLTVTSAQKNPTAFYLCASRSQGWTGELFFGEGSRLTVL.